This is a list of T cell receptor beta chains from one sample in a study of CD8+CD57+ T cells in acquired aplastic anemia. Each CDR3 protein gets one entry after TCRdb re-called the reads with MiXCR. The sample includes 200,000 or so distinct CDR3 sequences, roughly 45% of them seen just once. The specimen sequenced was sorted CD4+, CD8+, or CD8+CD57+ T cells (not recorded which) from PBMCs. All receptors derive from a human donor with aplastic anemia. Each CDR3 is given with its conserved first and last residue. D genes are given only for firm matches. Clone size is shown for a subset of rows, as once, few, many or a class of expanded clone.

V	size	J	D	CDR3	DNA
TRBV19	-	TRBJ1-2	-	CASMSVYGYTF	TGTGCCAGTATGTCAGTGTATGGCTACACCTTC
TRBV6-1	few	TRBJ1-4	-	CASRSPEGSNEKLFF	TGTGCCAGCAGGTCTCCAGAGGGTTCAAATGAAAAACTGTTTTTT
TRBV2	-	TRBJ2-7	TRBD2	CASSATSGGPSYEQYF	TGTGCCAGCAGTGCGACTAGCGGGGGGCCCTCCTACGAGCAGTACTTC
TRBV6-4	-	TRBJ2-1	TRBD2	CASSSQSGGPHNEQFF	TGTGCCAGCAGTTCCCAAAGCGGGGGTCCTCACAATGAGCAGTTCTTC
TRBV5-1	many	TRBJ2-3	-	CASSPPPSTDTQYF	TGCGCCAGCAGCCCACCACCGAGCACAGATACGCAGTATTTT
TRBV12-3/TRBV12-4	-	TRBJ2-1	TRBD2	CASSLDAGVQFF	TGTGCCAGCAGTTTAGATGCGGGGGTGCAGTTCTTC
TRBV3-1	many	TRBJ2-2	-	CASSLGTYTGELFF	TGTGCCAGCAGCCTCGGGACTTACACCGGGGAGCTGTTTTTT
TRBV5-1	many	TRBJ2-4	-	CASSQTDTVDIQYF	TGCGCCAGCAGCCAGACCGACACGGTGGACATTCAGTACTTC
TRBV29-1	-	TRBJ1-4	-	CSVETDWGGEKLFF	TGCAGCGTTGAAACCGACTGGGGAGGGGAAAAACTGTTTTTT
TRBV5-6	-	TRBJ2-5	-	CASSWDLQETQYF	TGTGCCAGCAGTTGGGACTTACAAGAGACCCAGTACTTC
TRBV10-3	-	TRBJ1-3	TRBD1	CAIRRDSSTIYF	TGTGCCATCAGGCGGGACAGTTCCACCATATATTTT
TRBV12-5	few	TRBJ1-4	-	CASGLGGSLGTNEKLFF	TGTGCTAGTGGTTTGGGGGGGTCCCTGGGAACTAATGAAAAACTGTTTTTT
TRBV6-1	-	TRBJ1-6	-	CASSPLGKGRGPLHF	TGTGCCAGCAGCCCCCTGGGTAAGGGCCGCGGCCCCCTCCACTTT
TRBV6-1	many	TRBJ2-7	TRBD2	CASISAGGEQYF	TGTGCCAGCATTTCTGCGGGGGGCGAGCAGTACTTC
TRBV29-1	-	TRBJ2-7	TRBD2	CSGGEREGPYEQYF	TGCAGCGGTGGGGAGAGGGAGGGGCCCTACGAGCAGTACTTC
TRBV7-2	-	TRBJ2-7	TRBD2	CASRLSGLTSYEQYF	TGTGCCAGCAGACTTAGCGGGTTGACCTCCTACGAGCAGTACTTC
TRBV10-3	-	TRBJ2-7	TRBD2	CAIRLETSGSYERYF	TGTGCCATCAGACTTGAGACTAGCGGGAGTTACGAGCGGTACTTC
TRBV10-3	-	TRBJ2-2	TRBD1	CAISEGTGNRELFF	TGTGCCATCAGTGAAGGGACAGGGAACAGGGAGCTGTTTTTT
TRBV15	once	TRBJ1-1	-	CATSRDRRGTGTEAFF	TGTGCCACCAGCAGAGATCGGAGGGGTACCGGCACTGAAGCTTTCTTT
TRBV24-1	many	TRBJ2-3	-	CATSALGDSSTDTQYF	TGTGCCACCAGTGCCTTAGGAGACAGCAGCACAGATACGCAGTATTTT
TRBV29-1	-	TRBJ1-1	-	CSVLGQMNTEAFF	TGCAGCGTCTTAGGACAAATGAACACTGAAGCTTTCTTT
TRBV11-2	-	TRBJ2-1	-	CASSSGLASGYNEQFF	TGTGCCAGCAGCTCTGGCCTTGCGAGCGGCTACAATGAGCAGTTCTTC
TRBV6-5	many	TRBJ2-7	-	CASSGRVSYEQYF	TGTGCCAGCTCGGGAAGGGTCTCTTACGAGCAGTACTTC
TRBV2	-	TRBJ1-5	-	CASDRTGNQPQHF	TGTGCCAGCGACCGGACAGGCAATCAGCCCCAGCATTTT
TRBV18	-	TRBJ1-1	-	CASSPPTRAEEDTEAFF	TGTGCCAGCTCACCACCGACAAGGGCGGAGGAGGACACTGAAGCTTTCTTT
TRBV10-3	-	TRBJ2-7	TRBD2	CAIKIGTSGGYYEQYF	TGTGCCATCAAGATTGGGACTAGCGGGGGTTACTACGAGCAGTACTTC
TRBV5-8	many	TRBJ2-2	-	CASSLPARELFF	TGTGCCAGCAGCTTGCCTGCCAGGGAGCTGTTTTTT
TRBV19	many	TRBJ1-5	-	CASSMNRGMGQPQHF	TGTGCCAGTAGTATGAATAGGGGAATGGGTCAGCCCCAGCATTTT
TRBV20-1	-	TRBJ1-4	TRBD1	CSARSDRQGRTEKLFF	TGCAGTGCTCGATCAGACCGACAGGGGCGGACTGAAAAACTGTTTTTT
TRBV24-1	-	TRBJ2-2	TRBD2	CATSGSSGGARTGELFF	TGTGCCACCAGTGGATCTAGCGGGGGGGCGAGGACCGGGGAGCTGTTTTTT
TRBV3-1	many	TRBJ1-6	-	CASSQPSSYNSPLHF	TGTGCCAGCAGCCAGCCGAGCTCCTATAATTCACCCCTCCACTTT
TRBV7-8	-	TRBJ2-5	TRBD2	CASSPGLAEQETQYF	TGTGCCAGCAGCCCGGGACTAGCGGAACAAGAGACCCAGTACTTC
TRBV3-1	many	TRBJ1-4	-	CASSQGQVEKLFF	TGTGCCAGCAGCCAAGGGCAGGTTGAAAAACTGTTTTTT
TRBV10-3	many	TRBJ2-7	-	CAISERGGTQPHEQYF	TGTGCCATCAGTGAGAGAGGGGGGACCCAGCCCCACGAGCAGTACTTC
TRBV2	-	TRBJ1-5	-	CASSDLSSNQPQHF	TGTGCCAGCAGTGACCTGAGTAGCAATCAGCCCCAGCATTTT
TRBV19	many	TRBJ2-1	-	CASSMVQSYNEQFF	TGTGCCAGTAGTATGGTACAGAGCTACAATGAGCAGTTCTTC
TRBV19	-	TRBJ1-1	-	CASSGLWGTEAFF	TGTGCCAGTAGCGGGCTGTGGGGCACTGAAGCTTTCTTT
TRBV7-9	-	TRBJ2-7	-	CASTLTAGATEQYF	TGTGCCAGCACCCTTACGGCGGGTGCAACCGAGCAGTACTTC
TRBV20-1	-	TRBJ2-5	TRBD2	CSGGDGLAGGMYQETQYF	TGCAGTGGGGGAGATGGACTAGCGGGGGGGATGTACCAAGAGACCCAGTACTTC
TRBV4-1	-	TRBJ2-5	TRBD1	CASSLQGAGETQYF	TGCGCCAGCAGTCTTCAGGGGGCAGGGGAGACCCAGTACTTC
TRBV15	-	TRBJ2-1	-	CATSRDQVGHEQFF	TGTGCCACCAGCAGAGATCAGGTGGGCCATGAGCAGTTCTTC